This T cell receptor beta chain came from a study of early T cells in non-severe SARS-CoV-2 infection. The V gene lost 2 bases and the J gene lost 0 bases, with 6 bases spanning the gap. The CDR3 loop spans 14 amino acids. Germline V gives CDR1 SGHAT, CDR2 FQNNGV. TCRdb analysed the 5' RACE reads with MiXCR anew, one entry per CDR3 protein. This sample has 70,000 to 85,000 distinct CDR3 sequences, with 12% found just once. The V and J genes are TRBV11-2 and TRBJ2-3; no clear D. Input material: whole blood. The receptor's source is an adult who was a healthcare worker with PCR-confirmed SARS-CoV-2 infection or an uninfected control (not recorded which). As DNA, the CDR3 is TGTGCCAGCAGCTTATCCAGTAGCACAGATACGCAGTATTTT. Encoded protein: CASSLSSSTDTQYF.